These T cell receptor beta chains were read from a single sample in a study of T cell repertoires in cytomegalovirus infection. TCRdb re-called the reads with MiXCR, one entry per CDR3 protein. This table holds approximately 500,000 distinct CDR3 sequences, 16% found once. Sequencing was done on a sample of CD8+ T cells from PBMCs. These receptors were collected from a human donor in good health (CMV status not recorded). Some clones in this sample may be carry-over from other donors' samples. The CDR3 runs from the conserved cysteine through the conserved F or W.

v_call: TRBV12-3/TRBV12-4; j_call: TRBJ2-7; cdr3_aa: CASSSSGTGPYEQYF
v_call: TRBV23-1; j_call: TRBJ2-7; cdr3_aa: CASSHTDSGGPHYEQYF
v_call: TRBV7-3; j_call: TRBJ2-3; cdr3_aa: CASSPGGRITDTQYF
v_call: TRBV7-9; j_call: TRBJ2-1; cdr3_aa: CASSPWGANNEQFF
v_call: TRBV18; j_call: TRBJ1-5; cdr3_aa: CASSATGFESNQPQHF
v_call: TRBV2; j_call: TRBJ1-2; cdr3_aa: CASPVNLGGGGYGYTF
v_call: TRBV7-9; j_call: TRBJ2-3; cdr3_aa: CASSLADSQDTQYF
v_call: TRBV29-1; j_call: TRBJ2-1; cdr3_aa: CSVVAGGPSNEQFF
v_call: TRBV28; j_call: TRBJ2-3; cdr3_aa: CASSFFRGTDTQYF
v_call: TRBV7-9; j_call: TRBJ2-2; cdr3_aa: CASSPGLAGVGDTGELFF
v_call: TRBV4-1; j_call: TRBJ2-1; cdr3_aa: CASSQASTHWEQFF
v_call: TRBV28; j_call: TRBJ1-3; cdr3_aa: CASKPGQALLSGNTIYF
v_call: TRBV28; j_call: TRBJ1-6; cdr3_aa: CASSSPLTFYNLPLHF
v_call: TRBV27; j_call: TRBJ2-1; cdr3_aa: CASSSLEGKHNNEQFF
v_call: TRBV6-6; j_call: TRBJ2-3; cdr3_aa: CASSYSILEDTQYF
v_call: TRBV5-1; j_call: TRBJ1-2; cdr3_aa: CASRIGTGGGYGYTF
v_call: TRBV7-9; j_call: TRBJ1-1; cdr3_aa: CASLPHGKAFF
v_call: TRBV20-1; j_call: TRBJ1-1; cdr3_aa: CSAPGTGEYKDTEAFF
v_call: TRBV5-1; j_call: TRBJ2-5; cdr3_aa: CASGPSGSEETQYF
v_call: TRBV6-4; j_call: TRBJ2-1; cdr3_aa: CASSEISNEQFF
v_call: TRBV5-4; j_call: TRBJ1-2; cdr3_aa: CASSYLKAESYGYTF
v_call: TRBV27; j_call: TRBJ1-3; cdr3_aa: CASSLRPPQPGNTIYF
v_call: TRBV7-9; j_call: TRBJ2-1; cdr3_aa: CASSSRPPGQGSNNEQFF
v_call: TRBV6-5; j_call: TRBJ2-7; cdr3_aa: CASSRRGDAYEQYF
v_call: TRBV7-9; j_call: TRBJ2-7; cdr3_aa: CASSPHGGDKTYEQYF
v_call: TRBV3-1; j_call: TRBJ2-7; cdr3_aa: CASSQEWGGAYEQYF
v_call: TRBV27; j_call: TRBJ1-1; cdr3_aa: CASSLQGTPNTEAFF
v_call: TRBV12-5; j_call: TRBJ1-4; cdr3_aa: CASGLVVRVGTKLQKLFF
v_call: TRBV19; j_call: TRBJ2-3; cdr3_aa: CASSTREGDTDTQYF
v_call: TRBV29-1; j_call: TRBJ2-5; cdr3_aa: CSVVRLQSPQETQYF
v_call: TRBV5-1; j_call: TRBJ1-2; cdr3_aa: CASSLVQADPYGYTF
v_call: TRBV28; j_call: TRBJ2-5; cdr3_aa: CASSLTGTSSPPGF
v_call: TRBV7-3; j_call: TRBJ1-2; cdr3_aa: CASSKTLGQGVHGYTF
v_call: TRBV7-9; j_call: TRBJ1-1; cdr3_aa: CASSPKGIANTEAFF
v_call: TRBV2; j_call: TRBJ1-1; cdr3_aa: CASLAPPYEAFF
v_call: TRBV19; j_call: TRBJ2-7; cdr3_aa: CASSTLAGADEQYF
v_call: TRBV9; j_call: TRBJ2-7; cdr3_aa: CASSAQGGTYEQYF
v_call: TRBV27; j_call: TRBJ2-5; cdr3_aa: CASSPGLAGAETQYF
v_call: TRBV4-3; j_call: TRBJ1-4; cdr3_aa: CASSQGTGRGSNEKLFF
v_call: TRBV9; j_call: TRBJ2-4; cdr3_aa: CASSPFQLAKNIQYF
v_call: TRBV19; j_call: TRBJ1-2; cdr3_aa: CASWTGTNYGYTF
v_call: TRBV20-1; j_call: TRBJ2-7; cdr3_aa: CSARVRTGDVEQYF
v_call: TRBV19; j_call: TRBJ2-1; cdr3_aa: CASIGLAGGNEQFF
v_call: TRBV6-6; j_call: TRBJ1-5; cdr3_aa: CASSYSWGDIGQPQHF